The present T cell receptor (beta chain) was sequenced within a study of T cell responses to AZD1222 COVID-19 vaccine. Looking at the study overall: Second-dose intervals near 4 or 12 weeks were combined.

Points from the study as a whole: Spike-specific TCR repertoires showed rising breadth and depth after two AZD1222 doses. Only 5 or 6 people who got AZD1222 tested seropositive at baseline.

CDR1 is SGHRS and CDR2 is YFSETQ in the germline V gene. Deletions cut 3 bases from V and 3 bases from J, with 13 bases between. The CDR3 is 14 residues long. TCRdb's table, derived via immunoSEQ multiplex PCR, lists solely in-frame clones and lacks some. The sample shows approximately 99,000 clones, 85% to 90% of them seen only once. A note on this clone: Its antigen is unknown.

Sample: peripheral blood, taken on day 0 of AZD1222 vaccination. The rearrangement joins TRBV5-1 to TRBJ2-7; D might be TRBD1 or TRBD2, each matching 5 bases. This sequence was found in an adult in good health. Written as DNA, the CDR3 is TGCGCCAGCAGCTCGGTGGGGGAAAACTACGAGCAGTACTTC. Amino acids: CASSSVGENYEQYF.